These 30 T cell receptor beta chains share one sample of origin, sequenced in a study of blood T cell repertoires in COVID-19. The assay was immunoSEQ multiplex PCR, and TCRdb's table has in-frame clones only and misses some. The data show roughly 130,000 clones, with 88% seen just once and 2.5% to 3% held by the top ten. The sample comprised peripheral blood. Receptors were obtained from a human donor with COVID-19, enrolled during active disease. The donor label of this sample is uncertain.

This clone was counted a few times. The chain joins TRBV6-5 to TRBJ1-1, with 8 bases identical to TRBD1. The CDR3 covers 13 residues. The J segment lost 3 bases and the V segment lost 6 bases, leaving 3 bases of the junction unmatched. From germline, CDR1 is MNHEY and CDR2 SVGAGI. Here the CDR3 reads CASRKDRDTEAFF. The CDR3, as DNA: TGTGCCAGCAGGAAGGACAGGGACACTGAAGCTTTCTTT.

V is TRBV6-5 and J is TRBJ2-1; 8 nucleotides agree with TRBD2. Looked up from germline, CDR1 is MNHEY and CDR2 is SVGAGI. V lost 4 bases to trimming and J lost 3 bases; unmatched junction nucleotides: 8. This CDR3 has 16 amino acids. The CDR3 DNA follows: TGTGCCAGCAGTTCCCTGGCGGGAGGCCTCTACAATGAGCAGTTCTTC. Translating gives CASSSLAGGLYNEQFF.

The chain uses TRBV11-2 and TRBJ2-3, with 8 bases that match TRBD2. With 5 bases clipped from V and 1 base from J, the junction kept 8 bases outside the gene matches. This CDR3 region has 16 residues. The germline V gene has CDR1 SGHAT and CDR2 FQNNGV. The CDR3 region is CASSPSSGARTDTQYF. The CDR3 DNA reads TGTGCCAGCAGCCCCAGTAGCGGGGCGCGCACAGATACGCAGTATTTT.

V and J are TRBV7-3 and TRBJ1-1, with no clear D. Looked up from germline, CDR1 is SGHTA and CDR2 is FQGTGA. Trimming removed 4 bases at V and 3 bases at J, with 9 bases between. The CDR3 sequence is 13 residues long. CDR3 region: CASSSPPDTEAFF. DNA of the CDR3: TGTGCCAGCAGCTCCCCCCCCGACACTGAAGCTTTCTTT.

This chain links TRBV18 with TRBJ2-3, with unresolved D. Germline CDR1 is KGHSH and CDR2 is LQKENI. V was pared by 4 bases and J by 5 bases, with 10 bases between. The CDR3 extends over 13 amino acids. The CDR3 spells CASSLSSRDTQYF. The CDR3 coding sequence is TGTGCCAGCTCACTCTCGTCGAGAGATACGCAGTATTTT.

V is TRBV7-9 and J is TRBJ1-2, with 8 bases aligning to TRBD1. Germline values: CDR1 SEHNR, CDR2 FQNEAQ (reference sequence). This CDR3 region has 15 residues. V trimming: 2 bases; J trimming: 3 bases; junction bases outside the gene matches: 5. CDR3 sequence: CASSLWQGADYGYTF. The DNA for the CDR3 is TGTGCCAGCAGCTTATGGCAGGGGGCCGACTATGGCTACACCTTC.

The rearrangement uses TRBV2 and TRBJ2-5, with a possible D match to TRBD1 (5 bases). The CDR3 covers 14 residues. The germline V gene encodes CDR1 SNHLY and CDR2 FYNNEI. The V end lost 6 bases, the J end lost 5 bases, and 16 bases lay between the germline ends. CDR3 sequence reads: CASRILRGGETQYF. Here the CDR3 DNA reads TGTGCCAGCAGAATATTAAGGGGCGGCGAGACCCAGTACTTC.

This clone was found once. V and J are TRBV7-9 and TRBJ1-2, with a possible D match to TRBD1 (5 bases). Per germline, CDR1 SEHNR and CDR2 FQNEAQ (reference sequence). V lost 4 bases, J lost 4 bases, and 13 bases lay in between. The CDR3 sequence is 14 residues long. The CDR3 protein is CASSYGGGLYGYTF. The CDR3, as DNA: TGTGCCAGCAGCTATGGGGGAGGTCTCTATGGCTACACCTTC.

In its sample, this clone was seen once. The chain links TRBV27 to TRBJ1-1; 11 bases fit TRBD1. CDR1 and CDR2 from the germline V gene are MNHEY and SMNVEV (reference sequence). Unmatched junction bases numbered 3, after V lost 5 bases and J lost 1 base. CDR3 length: 15 amino acids. CDR3 in DNA: TGTGCCAGCAGTAGAGGGACAGGGGGGAACACTGAAGCTTTCTTT. The encoded protein is CASSRGTGGNTEAFF.

The chain combines TRBV5-1 with TRBJ2-5; D ambiguous. Between the trimmed V and J ends, which lost 3 bases and 6 bases, there was a span of 12 bases. Germline CDR1 SGHRS, CDR2 YFSETQ. This CDR3 spans 13 amino acids. CDR3 residues: CASSWQEIKTQYF. CDR3 coding DNA: TGCGCCAGCAGCTGGCAGGAAATAAAGACCCAGTACTTC.

The genes are TRBV6-1 and TRBJ1-1, with a tentative D call TRBD1 (5 bases). The V and J ends lost 7 bases and 0 bases respectively, with 12 bases between them. Per the germline V gene, CDR1 is MNHNS and CDR2 is SASEGT. This CDR3 comprises 14 residues. The chain's CDR3 is CASTSRAMNTEAFF. The DNA for the CDR3 is TGTGCCAGCACCTCCAGGGCCATGAACACTGAAGCTTTCTTT.

The chain uses TRBV4-1 and TRBJ1-2; TRBD1 matches 7 bases. CDR1 MGHRA and CDR2 YSYEKL come from the germline V gene. The trim removed 3 bases at V and 8 bases at J, leaving 18 bases unmatched. The CDR3 is 17 residues long. The CDR3 DNA follows: TGCGCCAGCAGCCACCCACCCCGGGACAGACAGCCCGGCGGCTACACCTTC. Amino acid sequence: CASSHPPRDRQPGGYTF.

The genes are TRBV27 and TRBJ2-1, with D possibly TRBD1 on 6 matching bases. Germline values: CDR1 MNHEY, CDR2 SMNVEV (reference sequence). Trimming pared 6 bases from V and 5 bases from J, leaving 14 bases between. The CDR3 length is 14 residues. The CDR3 DNA sequence: TGTGCCAGCAGACAGGGTTCAGTCCACAATGAGCAGTTCTTC. It yields the protein CASRQGSVHNEQFF.

This clone was found a few times. The chain recombines TRBV6-5 with TRBJ2-7; D unresolved. CDR1 and CDR2 (germline): MNHEY, SVGAGI. The CDR3 totals 11 residues. Trimming took off 6 bases at V and 3 bases at J, with 6 bases between the two ends. The CDR3 sequence is CASRGVYEQYF. Here the CDR3 DNA reads TGTGCCAGCAGGGGCGTCTACGAGCAGTACTTC.

CDR3 sequence reads: CAISELLAGGTDTQYF. The CDR3 DNA follows: TGTGCCATCAGTGAGTTGCTAGCGGGGGGCACAGATACGCAGTATTTT. The J gene is TRBJ2-3, the V gene TRBV10-3; 10 bases are shared with TRBD2. The CDR3 is 16 residues long. Germline CDR1 is ENHRY and CDR2 is SYGVKD. V trimming: 1 base; J trimming: 1 base; junction bases outside the gene matches: 2.

This sequence joins TRBV2 and TRBJ2-1; no clear D. Germline V gene data show CDR1 as SNHLY and CDR2 as FYNNEI. Trimming cost V 8 bases and J 8 bases, with 13 bases left between them. This CDR3 region has 12 residues. In DNA form, the CDR3 reads TGTGCCAGCGGGTTAGCATTGCATGAGCAGTTCTTC. Translation gives CASGLALHEQFF.

This clone was seen only once. The rearrangement joins TRBV5-1 to TRBJ1-4; 8 bases match TRBD1. The trim removed 4 bases at V and 7 bases at J, leaving 6 bases unmatched. Germline values: CDR1 SGHRS, CDR2 YFSETQ. The CDR3 contains 14 residues. CDR3: CASSIGQGSEKLFF. Written as DNA, the CDR3 is TGCGCCAGCAGCATAGGACAGGGCTCTGAAAAACTGTTTTTT.

The chain recombines TRBV12-2 with TRBJ1-6; the table names TRBD1, a call not compared with the DNA. TRBV12-2 is assigned pseudogene status. The CDR3 spans 19 residues. CDR3 sequence: CASQGTVPPEGSYNSPLHF. The CDR3 DNA reads as TGTGCAAGTCAGGGGACAGTACCTCCGGAGGGTTCCTATAATTCACCCCTCCACTTT.

A single count supports this clone. The chain couples TRBV27 to TRBJ2-7; D might be TRBD2 (5 bases). V shed 5 bases and J shed 3 bases, with 17 bases lying between them. The CDR3 is 15 amino acids. Germline V CDR1 and CDR2: MNHEY, SMNVEV (reference sequence). CDR3 DNA: TGTGCCAGCAGTCCACTAGGTCAGGAACTCTACGAGCAGTACTTC. Protein product: CASSPLGQELYEQYF.

This chain joins TRBV5-1 and TRBJ2-2, with 8 bases fitting TRBD2. Germline CDR1 SGHRS, CDR2 YFSETQ. This CDR3 contains 18 residues. V lost 7 bases to trimming and J lost 2 bases; unmatched junction nucleotides: 16. The CDR3 DNA follows: TGCGCCAGCCGTACGATATCCGGGGGGGCCCGCAACACCGGGGAGCTGTTTTTT. Protein sequence: CASRTISGGARNTGELFF.

The chain has TRBV19 and TRBJ2-5; no firm D call. The germline V and J ends were trimmed by 5 bases and 0 bases, with 7 bases remaining between them. This CDR3 has 13 residues. Looked up from germline, CDR1 is LNHDA and CDR2 is SQIVND (reference sequence). The CDR3 DNA is TGTGCCAGTAGTCGAGTAAACCAAGAGACCCAGTACTTC. Residues: CASSRVNQETQYF. Supplemented by reference TRBV19 and TRBJ2-5, the full variable domain reads DGGITQSPKYLFRKEGQNVTLSCEQNLNHDAMYWYRQDPGQGLRLIYYSQIVNDFQKGDIAEGYSVSREKKESFPLTVTSAQKNPTAFYLCASSRVNQETQYFGPGTRLLVL.

The chain combines TRBV12-3 or TRBV12-4 with TRBJ1-2; the match to TRBD1 covers 10 bases. The V gene end was trimmed by 9 bases and the J gene end by 5 bases; junction bases not matched to a gene: 6. The CDR3 totals 13 residues. The CDR3 DNA reads TGTGCCAGTCGGACAGGGGGTGGTTATGGCTACACCTTC. As protein: CASRTGGGYGYTF.

The J gene is TRBJ1-2, the V gene TRBV3-1 (or the pseudogene TRBV3-2), with no clear D. V lost 0 bases, J lost 8 bases, and 16 bases lay in between. From germline, CDR1 is LGHDT and CDR2 YNNKEL (reference sequence). This CDR3 contains 15 residues. CDR3 protein: CASSQEHRVGEGYTF. The CDR3 DNA sequence: TGTGCCAGCAGCCAAGAACACAGAGTCGGCGAGGGCTACACCTTC.

The chain employs TRBV24-1 and TRBJ2-3; 9 nucleotides line up with TRBD1. The germline V gene has CDR1 KGHDR and CDR2 SFDVKD. The CDR3 spans 15 residues. V lost 1 base to trimming and J lost 6 bases; unmatched junction nucleotides: 4. The CDR3 nucleotides read TGTGCCACCAGTGATTTACAGGGGGCGGAGGATACGCAGTATTTT. This codes for CATSDLQGAEDTQYF.

The chain employs TRBV18 and TRBJ2-1, with TRBD2 matching 7 bases. Germline V gives CDR1 KGHSH, CDR2 LQKENI. The trim removed 0 bases at V and 7 bases at J, leaving 24 bases unmatched. This CDR3 contains 21 residues. The CDR3 here is CASSPPPRLRGVLVDLNEQFF. The CDR3, as DNA: TGTGCCAGCTCACCACCTCCGCGGCTTCGGGGGGTATTGGTGGATTTGAATGAGCAGTTCTTC. The whole variable domain, filled in from reference TRBV18 and TRBJ2-1, reads NAGVMQNPRHLVRRRGQEARLRCSPMKGHSHVYWYRQLPEEGLKFMVYLQKENIIDESGMPKERFSAEFPKEGPSILRIQQVVRGDSAAYFCASSPPPRLRGVLVDLNEQFFGPGTRLTVL.

This clone was observed a few times. V is TRBV7-2 and J is TRBJ1-1, with D maybe TRBD1 (5 bases). Deletions cut 6 bases from V and 1 base from J, with 9 bases between. The CDR3 runs to 13 residues. Germline-derived CDR1 and CDR2 are SGHTA and FQGNSA. CDR3 sequence (DNA): TGTGCCAGCAGTTCCCAGGGGAACACTGAAGCTTTCTTT. This encodes CASSSQGNTEAFF.

This chain joins TRBV24-1 and TRBJ2-2, with TRBD2 identical over 12 bases. V shed 1 base, J shed 5 bases, and the junction held 7 bases outside the gene matches. This CDR3 has 18 amino acids. Germline V lookup: CDR1 KGHDR, CDR2 SFDVKD. The chain's CDR3 is CATSDFPSGRAGTGELFF. The CDR3 region has the DNA TGTGCCACCAGTGATTTCCCTAGCGGGAGGGCCGGAACCGGGGAGCTGTTTTTT.

The gene calls are TRBV29-1 and TRBJ2-1, with TRBD2 identical over 11 bases. V shed 7 bases, J shed 5 bases, and the junction held 4 bases outside the gene matches. Germline CDR1 reads SQVTM; CDR2 reads ANQGSEA. CDR3 size: 13 residues. CDR3 nucleotides: TGCAGCGGGGGACTAGCGGACCACAATGAGCAGTTCTTC. It encodes CSGGLADHNEQFF.

The rearrangement joins TRBV6-5 to TRBJ2-5; the match to TRBD1 covers 9 bases. CDR1 and CDR2 from the germline V gene are MNHEY and SVGAGI. V lost 6 bases and J lost 3; bases outside the gene matches: 8. The CDR3 is 15 residues long. CDR3 bases: TGTGCCAGCAGCTTCACGACAGGGGGGAAAGAGACCCAGTACTTC. It translates to CASSFTTGGKETQYF.

V gene TRBV6-5 combines with J gene TRBJ1-4; possible D gene TRBD1, 6 bases. The CDR3 length is 13 residues. The germline V and J ends were trimmed by 6 bases and 10 bases, with 15 bases remaining between them. Germline V gene lookup returns CDR1 MNHEY and CDR2 SVGAGI. CDR3 nucleotides: TGTGCCAGCAGGGAGGACAGTCGCGGAAAACTGTTTTTT. This encodes CASREDSRGKLFF.